This T cell receptor (beta chain) emerged from a study of blood T cell repertoires in COVID-19. Turning to the study itself: Samples came from the United States, Italy and Spain, spanning acute and convalescent COVID-19. Sources were T cells, B-cell-depleted T cells, or PBMCs; the material itself was cDNA or gDNA.

Clones were read by immunoSEQ multiplex PCR, and TCRdb kept only the in-frame ones, dropping some. This sample yields about 70,000 clones, of which approximately 87% are seen a single time; about 5.7% belongs to the top ten. A remark on this clone: The germline gene is not matched at one end of the junction; a read error may be the cause.

Germline CDR1 reads SGDLS; CDR2 reads YYNGEE. This CDR3 region has 12 residues. V gene TRBV9 combines with J gene TRBJ2-7; D unclear. The TCR sequence derives from a man in his forties or fifties with active COVID-19. Sequencing input: peripheral blood. The CDR3 spells CASSPPSDEQYF. DNA of the CDR3: TGTGCCAGCAGCCCCCCCTCCGACGAGCAGTACTTC.